This TCR beta chain was captured by sequencing in a study of tumor-infiltrating lymphocytes in primary liver carcinoma. About the research overall: Donors had hepatocellular carcinoma or combined HCC and intrahepatic cholangiocarcinoma.

Study results and caveats: When set against blood, tumors had a significantly higher top-250-clone fraction (p = 0.039).

TCR beta cDNA was made from approximately 500 ng total RNA with a constant-region primer. Investigators got TCR beta libraries out of three nested multiplex PCR rounds, done with slightly modified ARM-PCR. TRBV1-TRBV30 forward primers paired with a C-beta reverse primer were used in the first two PCR rounds, which ran 9 to 10 cycles each. TCRdb analysed the multiplex PCR reads with MiXCR anew, one entry per CDR3 protein. This table holds 100,000 or so distinct CDR3 sequences, about 62% found once. This clonotype appeared many times. The antigen is undetermined. Investigators took RNA and DNA out together from 20-30 mg of unsorted bulk tissue. Surgical resection was used to treat these primary liver carcinoma patients. Germline CDR1 reads SGHRS; CDR2 reads YFSETQ. Trimming cost V 4 bases and J 0 bases, with 12 bases left between them. The CDR3 is 15 amino acids.

The clonotype originates from a woman aged 55 to 70 with primary liver carcinoma and hepatitis B virus infection. Sequencing used liver tumor tissue from sampling region 2. The subset is: tumor region T2, inferior pole. This rearrangement joins TRBV5-1 to TRBJ2-3, with a tentative D call TRBD2 (6 bases). CDR3 amino acids: CASSLSGTSTDTQYF. The CDR3 DNA sequence: TGCGCCAGCAGCCTATCAGGGACTAGCACAGATACGCAGTATTTT.